Following are 27 T cell receptor beta chains from one sample sequenced in a study of OX40 agonist ivuxolimab in advanced cancers. The library relied on the immunoSEQ multiplex PCR assay. Here the immuneACCESS table is served through TCRdb, limited to in-frame sequences with V and J called. Missing clones are a known gap in these copies; in checked studies unresolved V genes cover under half, and the rest lacks a known reason. The sample table shows approximately 58,000 clones, and 70% to 85% are seen once. More than 1.2% of the sample rests with the top ten. The material sequenced was CD4+ or CD8+ T cells sorted from blood, taken in a trial of the OX40 agonist ivuxolimab. The source of these receptors is an adult with an advanced solid tumor such as melanoma, head and neck, liver or kidney cancer.

This clone turned up a few times. The rearrangement joins TRBV6-5 to TRBJ2-7, with D possibly TRBD2 on 5 matching bases. V shed 0 bases and J shed 6 bases, with 12 bases lying between them. CDR1 and CDR2 (germline): MNHEY, SVGAGI. CDR3 size: 14 residues. CDR3 coding DNA: TGTGCCAGCAGTTACTCGACCACGAGGGTCGAGCAGTACTTC. Amino acid sequence: CASSYSTTRVEQYF.

This chain connects TRBV5-1 to TRBJ1-5; a possible D gene is TRBD1 (5 bases). CDR1 and CDR2 from the germline V gene are SGHRS and YFSETQ. The V gene lost 3 bases and the J gene lost 6 bases, with 13 bases spanning the gap. The CDR3 loop spans 14 amino acids. The CDR3 spells CASSSDDRGQPQHF. CDR3 coding DNA: TGCGCCAGCAGCTCGGACGACAGAGGTCAGCCCCAGCATTTT. Complete variable domain (other parts from reference TRBV5-1 and TRBJ1-5): KAGVTQTPRYLIKTRGQQVTLSCSPISGHRSVSWYQQTPGQGLQFLFEYFSETQRNKGNFPGRFSGRQFSNSRSEMNVSTLELGDSALYLCASSSDDRGQPQHFGDGTRLSIL.

This clone was counted once. The chain carries TRBV7-2 and TRBJ2-5; no clear D. Trimming removed 2 bases from V and 0 bases from J, with 7 bases in between. Germline CDR1 SGHTA, CDR2 FQGNSA. The CDR3 has 14 amino acids. CDR3 sequence (DNA): TGTGCCAGCAGCTTAAGCCAGGACCAAGAGACCCAGTACTTC. It codes for CASSLSQDQETQYF.

The rearrangement links TRBV6-5 to TRBJ2-1, with unresolved D. V was cut by 6 bases and J by 6 bases, with 9 bases left in between. CDR3 size: 12 residues. Germline values: CDR1 MNHEY, CDR2 SVGAGI. The CDR3 spells CASRPVGNEQFF. CDR3 coding DNA: TGTGCCAGCAGGCCAGTAGGCAATGAGCAGTTCTTC.

The gene calls are TRBV18 and TRBJ2-6, with no clear D. V dropped 2 bases and J dropped 1 base, with 15 bases sitting between them. The length of the CDR3 is 18 residues. Germline V gives CDR1 KGHSH, CDR2 LQKENI. Here the CDR3 DNA reads TGTGCCAGCTCACCAGGTCACGGTGGTGGATCTGGGGCCAACGTCCTGACTTTC. Translating gives CASSPGHGGGSGANVLTF.

This rearrangement joins TRBV6-4 to TRBJ1-2; unclear D gene. CDR1 is MRHNA, CDR2 SNTAGT, per germline. Trimming cost V 3 bases and J 4 bases, with 9 bases left between them. The CDR3 length is 13 residues. For the CDR3, the DNA is TGTGCCAGCAGTGAAAAAGTGGCCTATGGCTACACCTTC. Translation gives CASSEKVAYGYTF.

This clone occurred a few times. The gene calls are TRBV7-2 and TRBJ1-1; 9 nucleotides align to TRBD1. V was pared by 6 bases and J by 7 bases, with 12 bases of the junction left unmatched. The V gene's germline CDR1 is SGHTA and CDR2 FQGNSA. There are 15 residues in the CDR3. The CDR3 here is CASRWGQGRVGEAFF. The DNA of the CDR3 is TGTGCCAGCAGATGGGGACAGGGAAGGGTCGGTGAAGCTTTCTTT.

The chain combines TRBV27 with TRBJ1-1, with 8 bases lining up with TRBD1. There are 15 residues in the CDR3. Germline V gene data show CDR1 as MNHEY and CDR2 as SMNVEV (reference sequence). V dropped 5 bases and J dropped 0; count of bases not matched to a gene: 5. CDR3 amino acids: CASSRGTGLNTEAFF. Written as DNA, the CDR3 is TGTGCCAGCAGTAGGGGGACAGGACTGAACACTGAAGCTTTCTTT.

The J gene is TRBJ2-7, the V gene TRBV10-3; perhaps TRBD1 as D (6 bases). CDR1 ENHRY and CDR2 SYGVKD come from the germline V gene. Trimming removed 5 bases at V and 4 bases at J, with 9 bases between. The CDR3 has 12 residues. The CDR3, as DNA: TGTGCCATCAGTAACAGGGCGTACGAGCAGTACTTC. Amino acids: CAISNRAYEQYF.

V and J are TRBV18 and TRBJ2-2, with no clear D. V dropped 1 base and J dropped 4 bases, with 7 bases sitting between them. This CDR3 is 14 amino acids long. Germline CDR1 and CDR2: KGHSH and LQKENI. The CDR3 protein is CASSPRTSTGELFF. The CDR3 bases are TGTGCCAGCTCACCACGGACGAGCACCGGGGAGCTGTTTTTT.

This chain connects TRBV4-1 to TRBJ2-5; no reliable D call. This CDR3 region has 14 residues. The germline V gene encodes CDR1 MGHRA and CDR2 YSYEKL. V dropped 4 bases and J dropped 3 bases, with 12 bases sitting between them. In DNA form, the CDR3 reads TGCGCCAGCAGCCGTCCGAGACGAGAAGAGACCCAGTACTTC. This encodes CASSRPRREETQYF.

V gene TRBV25-1 combines with J gene TRBJ2-5, with D unresolved. Germline V gene data show CDR1 as MGHDK and CDR2 as SYGVNS. V was cut by 1 base and J by 4 bases, with 13 bases left in between. This CDR3 contains 15 residues. Here the CDR3 reads CASSELKNLGETQYF. CDR3 bases: TGTGCCAGCAGTGAATTGAAAAACCTGGGAGAGACCCAGTACTTC.

The chain combines TRBV18 with TRBJ1-1; D is uncertain. CDR3 size: 16 residues. Germline V gene data show CDR1 as KGHSH and CDR2 as LQKENI. V lost 2 bases and J lost 1, with 14 bases in between. This CDR3 reads CASSPSGGWGNTEAFF. The CDR3 region has the DNA TGTGCCAGCTCACCATCCGGAGGGTGGGGGAACACTGAAGCTTTCTTT.

The V call is TRBV7-2, the J call TRBJ1-5; D might be TRBD1 (5 bases). The V end lost 2 bases, the J end lost 2 bases, and 13 bases lay between the germline ends. The CDR3 extends over 16 amino acids. Germline V gene sequence: CDR1 SGHTA, CDR2 FQGNSA. This chain's CDR3 is CASSLFRAGGNQPQHF. Here the CDR3 DNA reads TGTGCCAGCAGCTTATTCAGGGCGGGTGGCAATCAGCCCCAGCATTTT.

The chain combines TRBV4-3 with TRBJ1-6, with D possibly TRBD1 on 5 matching bases. V dropped 1 base and J dropped 10 bases, with 14 bases sitting between them. This CDR3 is built from 15 residues. Germline loops: CDR1 LGHNA, CDR2 YSLEER. CDR3 region: CASSQAQGSGSPLHF. CDR3 sequence (DNA): TGCGCCAGCAGCCAAGCTCAGGGCTCGGGATCACCCCTCCACTTT.

This chain joins TRBV5-1 and TRBJ2-7; 7 bases map to TRBD1. Looked up from germline, CDR1 is SGHRS and CDR2 is YFSETQ. The junction had 12 bases not matched to a gene; V was cut back by 3 bases and J by 6 bases. The CDR3 runs to 15 residues. CDR3 bases: TGCGCCAGCAGCTCGCGGGCAGGGGGTCTGGTCGAGCAGTACTTC. Protein: CASSSRAGGLVEQYF.

This chain links TRBV30 with TRBJ2-2; 10 bases agree with TRBD1. This CDR3 has 11 amino acids. Germline trimming cut 8 bases from V and 6 bases from J; bases unmatched to any gene: 0. Germline values: CDR1 GTSNPN, CDR2 SVGIG (reference sequence). The CDR3 region is CAGTGAGELFF. In nucleotides, the CDR3 is TGTGCCGGGACAGGGGCCGGGGAGCTGTTTTTT. The full variable domain, completed using reference TRBV30 and TRBJ2-2, is SQTIHQWPATLVQPVGSPLSLECTVEGTSNPNLYWYRQAAGRGLQLLFYSVGIGQISSEVPQNLSASRPQDRQFILSSKKLLLSDSGFYLCAGTGAGELFFGEGSRLTVL.

The rearrangement joins TRBV4-1 to TRBJ2-7; 8 bases agree with TRBD1. The CDR3 spans 13 residues. Losses at the gene ends were 4 bases for V and 11 bases for J; bases not matched to a gene: 10. Per the germline V gene, CDR1 is MGHRA and CDR2 is YSYEKL. CDR3 nucleotide sequence: TGCGCCAGCAGCCCCGGACAGGGCAAGTTCGAGTACTTC. It yields the protein CASSPGQGKFEYF.

The V call is TRBV6-1, the J call TRBJ2-3; TRBD2 might be the D (5 bases). Germline V CDR1 and CDR2: MNHNS, SASEGT. V lost 1 base, J lost 2 bases, and 22 bases lay in between. The CDR3 loop spans 19 amino acids. The CDR3 bases are TGTGCCAGCAGTGAAGACACCGGAGCGGTGGCATCCCTCACAGATACGCAGTATTTT. Its translation is CASSEDTGAVASLTDTQYF.

The chain employs TRBV11-2 and TRBJ1-5; tentatively, D is TRBD1 (6 bases). The ends were cut back, 3 bases at V and 3 bases at J, with 18 bases in the middle. The germline V gene has CDR1 SGHAT and CDR2 FQNNGV. The length of the CDR3 is 17 residues. CDR3 sequence (DNA): TGTGCCAGCAGCTTGGAGGCCATAGGGGGAAACAATCAGCCCCAGCATTTT. Its translation is CASSLEAIGGNNQPQHF.

The chain carries TRBV6-5 and TRBJ2-7, with D unclear. The CDR3 is 11 residues long. Germline V gene data show CDR1 as MNHEY and CDR2 as SVGAGI. The ends were cut back, 7 bases at V and 4 bases at J, with 8 bases in the middle. For the CDR3, the DNA is TGTGCCAGCACCACGAAATACGAGCAGTACTTC. Residues: CASTTKYEQYF.

This clone was seen a single time. This rearrangement joins TRBV27 to TRBJ1-5, with 12 bases lining up with TRBD1. CDR3 length: 16 amino acids. Germline CDR1 and CDR2: MNHEY and SMNVEV (reference sequence). Trimming removed 6 bases from V and 7 bases from J; junction bases left unmatched: 10. In DNA form, the CDR3 reads TGTGCCAGCAGATCCGGGACAGGGGGCTTCTGGCAGCCCCAGCATTTT. It yields the protein CASRSGTGGFWQPQHF.

The chain combines TRBV13 with TRBJ2-7; a weak D match, TRBD1 (6 bases). This CDR3 region has 13 residues. Germline V gene data show CDR1 as PRHDT and CDR2 as FYEKMQ (reference sequence). The germline V and J ends were trimmed by 6 bases and 3 bases, with 12 bases remaining between them. This chain's CDR3 is CASRSTGHYEQYF. The CDR3 bases are TGTGCCAGCAGGTCGACAGGACACTACGAGCAGTACTTC. Drawing the rest from reference TRBV13 and TRBJ2-7, the complete variable domain is AAGVIQSPRHLIKEKRETATLKCYPIPRHDTVYWYQQGPGQDPQFLISFYEKMQSDKGSIPDRFSAQQFSDYHSELNMSSLELGDSALYFCASRSTGHYEQYFGPGTRLTVT.

A single count supports this clone. The rearrangement joins TRBV11-3 to TRBJ1-1, with TRBD1 matching over 7 bases. The junction had 8 bases not matched to a gene; V was cut back by 3 bases and J by 4 bases. The CDR3 consists of 15 residues. Germline values: CDR1 SGHNT, CDR2 YENEEA. Written as DNA, the CDR3 is TGTGCCAGCAGCTTGGGACAGCCTACCTTCACTGAAGCTTTCTTT. It encodes CASSLGQPTFTEAFF.

CDR3 DNA sequence: TGTGCCAGCACGTGGGGGGCCGGGCAGTTCTTC. The encoded protein is CASTWGAGQFF. The chain joins TRBV28 to TRBJ2-1; perhaps D is TRBD1 or TRBD2 (6 bases each). Germline V CDR1 and CDR2: MDHEN, SYDVKM. The CDR3 loop spans 11 amino acids. V dropped 7 bases and J dropped 12 bases, with 13 bases sitting between them.

The J gene is TRBJ2-7, the V gene TRBV25-1, with D perhaps matching TRBD1 (6 bases). Deletions cut 2 bases from V and 3 bases from J, with 14 bases between. Germline CDR1 and CDR2: MGHDK and SYGVNS. CDR3 length equals 15 residues. As DNA, the CDR3 is TGTGCCAGCAGTGAAGCCCCGACAGGTTTCTACGAGCAGTACTTC. Protein: CASSEAPTGFYEQYF.

The chain links TRBV27 to TRBJ1-5, with 7 bases identical to TRBD1. Trimming took 5 bases from V and 2 from J; bases not matched to a gene: 9. The length of the CDR3 is 16 residues. Germline-derived CDR1 and CDR2 are MNHEY and SMNVEV (reference sequence). CDR3 region: CASSTNTGVGNQPQHF. The CDR3 DNA reads as TGTGCCAGCAGTACAAATACAGGGGTAGGCAATCAGCCCCAGCATTTT.